This is a list of T cell receptor beta chains from one sample in a study of blood T cells in healthy people across ages. TCRdb reprocessed the 5' RACE reads via MiXCR and lists one record per CDR3 protein. In the table there are roughly 1 million distinct CDR3 sequences, about 23% of which are singletons. These same records also appear under a second study, on T cells of mothers and their children.

Material: blood. These receptors were collected from a girl aged 2-10 years in good health. Each CDR3 is given with its conserved first and last residue. The D gene is left open where the match is weak. A row's size may be missing; if present it is once, few, many or a size class.

>TRBV4-1|NA|NA|TRBJ2-2
TGCGCCAGCAGCCAGAGGGGGAACACTAACACCGGGGAGCTGTTTTTT
CASSQRGNTNTGELFF
>TRBV2|NA|NA|TRBJ2-5
TGTGCCAGCTATTCCAACGGGGAGACCCAGTACTTC
CASYSNGETQYF
>TRBV27|NA|NA|TRBJ1-5
TGTGCCAGCAGTTCTCGACAGACTAGCAATCAGCCCCAGCATTTT
CASSSRQTSNQPQHF
>TRBV20-1|NA|NA|TRBJ1-1
TGCAGTGGGGCGGATTACACTGAAGCTTTCTTT
CSGADYTEAFF
>TRBV6-1|TRBD2|NA|TRBJ2-5
TGTGCCAGCACCCAAGGAGTGGCGGGAGGGTCGGGAGAGACCCAGTACTTC
CASTQGVAGGSGETQYF
>TRBV28|NA|few|TRBJ1-5
TGTGCCAGCAGGGTACGGGGAGGTGGCAATCAGCCCCAGCATTTT
CASRVRGGGNQPQHF
>TRBV5-1|NA|NA|TRBJ2-5
TGCGCCAGCAGCTTGGTTTGGGAGGAGACCCAGTACTTC
CASSLVWEETQYF
>TRBV27|NA|few|TRBJ2-7
TGTGCCAGCAGGTTACTTGGGGAGCCCAAGCAGTACTTT
CASRLLGEPKQYF
>TRBV25-1|NA|NA|TRBJ1-1
TGTGCCAGCAGTGATCGAGGGCCAAACGAAGCTTTCTTT
CASSDRGPNEAFF
>TRBV7-2|TRBD2|NA|TRBJ2-7
TGTGCCAGCAGCCTCACCCGGGGACTAGCCTCCTACGAGCAGTACTTC
CASSLTRGLASYEQYF
>TRBV29-1|NA|few|TRBJ2-3
TGCAGCGTTTATGCTTCCGGGACCGCAAGCACAGATACGCAGTATTTT
CSVYASGTASTDTQYF
>TRBV4-3|TRBD2|NA|TRBJ2-3
TGCGCCAGCAGGGGGGCGAGCGGGGGTATAGATACGCAGTATTTT
CASRGASGGIDTQYF
>TRBV29-1|NA|few|TRBJ2-7
TGCAGCGTTGGATGGGGGGAGGACTACGAGCAGTACTTC
CSVGWGEDYEQYF
>TRBV11-3|NA|NA|TRBJ2-4
TGTGCCAGCAGCTTGGACAGCGGCTCGTACATTCAGTACTTC
CASSLDSGSYIQYF
>TRBV28|NA|few|TRBJ1-1
TGTGCCAGCAGTTCCGTAGGGTACACTGAAGCTTTCTTT
CASSSVGYTEAFF
>TRBV7-2|NA|few|TRBJ1-2
TGTGCCAGCAGCTTCAGCAGGGAAGATGGCTACACCTTC
CASSFSREDGYTF